The 14 T cell receptor beta chains below come from one sample, sequenced in a study of somatic mutations in cytotoxic T cells in rheumatoid arthritis. Only in-frame clones appear in the TCRdb table, and some are missing; sequencing was by immunoSEQ multiplex PCR. Here the sample spans under 15,000 clones, around 75% being singletons. Sequencing was done on a sample of CD8+ T cells sorted from blood. Source of these receptors: an adult with rheumatoid arthritis.

This clone has just one count. V usage is TRBV6-5 and J usage is TRBJ1-1; D unclear. The germline CDR1 and CDR2 sequences are MNHEY and SVGAGI. The CDR3 covers 14 residues. Trimming left V 2 bases short and J 4 bases short, with 11 bases between. As DNA, the CDR3 is TGTGCCAGCAGTTACCCGGGAGGCGGCACTGAAGCTTTCTTT. This translates into CASSYPGGGTEAFF.

This chain connects TRBV5-5 to TRBJ1-5; D is unclear. Per the germline V gene, CDR1 is SGHKS and CDR2 is YYEKEE (reference sequence). Between the trimmed V and J ends, which lost 0 bases and 5 bases, there was a span of 9 bases. This CDR3 is built from 14 residues. This CDR3 reads CASSLGGVDQPQHF. The CDR3 DNA follows: TGTGCCAGCAGCTTGGGCGGGGTTGATCAGCCCCAGCATTTT.

The CDR3 region is CASSFHGNYEQYF. The DNA for the CDR3 is TGTGCCAGCAGTTTTCACGGAAACTACGAGCAGTACTTC. The chain links TRBV25-1 to TRBJ2-7, with D unclear. Germline V lookup: CDR1 MGHDK, CDR2 SYGVNS. This CDR3 contains 13 residues. The V and J ends lost 5 bases and 3 bases respectively, with 11 bases between them.

This chain links TRBV2 with TRBJ2-5; TRBD1 or TRBD2 may be the D gene (7 bases each). V lost 1 base and J lost 3, with 12 bases in between. This CDR3 region has 15 residues. Germline V gives CDR1 SNHLY, CDR2 FYNNEI. The DNA for the CDR3 is TGTGCCAGCAGTGAAGAGGGAGGGGGCGAAGAGACCCAGTACTTC. As protein: CASSEEGGGEETQYF.

The chain carries TRBV7-9 and TRBJ2-1; TRBD2 matches at 8 bases. Germline V CDR1 and CDR2: SEHNR, FQNEAQ (reference sequence). This CDR3 is 16 amino acids long. The V gene end was trimmed by 3 bases and the J gene end by 8 bases; junction bases not matched to a gene: 12. Here the CDR3 DNA reads TGTGCCAGCAGCTTTCGTTTTAGCGGGGAATTCGATGAGCAGTTCTTC. Residues: CASSFRFSGEFDEQFF.

This clone was recorded only once. The rearrangement uses TRBV14 and TRBJ2-1; possibly TRBD2 for D (6 bases). The V end was cut by 2 bases, the J end by 8 bases, with 16 bases between. Germline-derived CDR1 and CDR2 are SGHDN and FVKESK. The CDR3 totals 15 residues. This CDR3 is CASSQHLREIDEQFF. The CDR3 region has the DNA TGTGCCAGCAGCCAACACCTCCGGGAGATCGATGAGCAGTTCTTC.

V usage is TRBV7-9 and J usage is TRBJ2-7, with D hard to call. Deletions cut 10 bases from V and 3 bases from J, with 16 bases between. This CDR3 contains 13 residues. CDR1 is SEHNR and CDR2 is FQNEAQ in the germline V gene (reference sequence). CDR3 sequence: CATRTGSFYEQYF. CDR3 nucleotides: TGTGCCACTCGGACCGGATCTTTCTACGAGCAGTACTTC.

This chain connects TRBV9 to TRBJ2-6; D is undetermined. Germline V gene sequence: CDR1 SGDLS, CDR2 YYNGEE. V gave up 0 bases and J gave up 1 base, with 5 bases separating them. The length of the CDR3 is 15 residues. CDR3 sequence (DNA): TGTGCCAGCAGCGTAGGAGCGTCTGGGGCCAACGTCCTGACTTTC. Translation: CASSVGASGANVLTF.

This chain joins TRBV18 and TRBJ2-1; 7 nucleotides align to TRBD1. The CDR3 is 17 residues long. Looked up from germline, CDR1 is KGHSH and CDR2 is LQKENI. The V gene end was trimmed by 0 bases and the J gene end by 0 bases; junction bases not matched to a gene: 5. CDR3 DNA sequence: TGTGCCAGCTCACCACCAGCGGCAGGGGGCTCCTACAATGAGCAGTTCTTC. Translated, it gives CASSPPAAGGSYNEQFF.

The chain recombines TRBV7-3 with TRBJ1-6; TRBD1 aligns across 10 bases. The CDR3 has 15 amino acids. J was trimmed by 8 bases and V by 2 bases; bases with no gene match: 3. The germline CDR1 and CDR2 sequences are SGHTA and FQGTGA. The DNA of the CDR3 is TGTGCCAGCAGCTTAGGACAGGGGGGTGATTCACCCCTCCACTTT. Translation: CASSLGQGGDSPLHF. The variable domain in full, completed from reference TRBV7-3 and TRBJ1-6, reads GAGVSQTPSNKVTEKGKYVELRCDPISGHTALYWYRQSLGQGPEFLIYFQGTGAADDSGLPNDRFFAVRPEGSVSTLKIQRTERGDSAVYLCASSLGQGGDSPLHFGNGTRLTVT.

This chain uses TRBV27 with TRBJ2-7; D is perhaps TRBD1 (6 bases). The CDR3 has 14 residues. Germline V gene lookup returns CDR1 MNHEY and CDR2 SMNVEV (reference sequence). Trimming shortened V by 1 base and J by 6 bases, and 13 bases separated the two germline ends. The CDR3: CASSLFRAGAEQYF. Here the CDR3 DNA reads TGTGCCAGCAGTTTATTCCGTGCAGGGGCCGAGCAGTACTTC.

This chain joins TRBV6-4 and TRBJ2-1; D may be TRBD1 (5 bases). The CDR3 contains 14 residues. Germline CDR1 and CDR2: MRHNA and SNTAGT. V shed 8 bases and J shed 6 bases, with 17 bases lying between them. This CDR3 is CASSPQGVGNEQFF. The CDR3 coding sequence is TGTGCCAGCTCCCCCCAGGGCGTAGGCAATGAGCAGTTCTTC.

This rearrangement joins TRBV7-9 to TRBJ2-1; D gene uncertain. CDR1 and CDR2 from the germline V gene are SEHNR and FQNEAQ (reference sequence). This CDR3 is built from 13 residues. V was shortened by 2 bases and J by 6 bases, with 8 bases between the two germline ends. This chain's CDR3 is CASSLINVNEQFF. CDR3 bases: TGTGCCAGCAGCTTAATTAATGTCAATGAGCAGTTCTTC.

This chain connects TRBV19 to TRBJ2-1, with 9 bases fitting TRBD2. Germline V gene lookup returns CDR1 LNHDA and CDR2 SQIVND (reference sequence). The CDR3 is made up of 17 amino acids. V lost 0 bases and J lost 5; bases outside the gene matches: 8. CDR3 nucleotides: TGTGCCAGTAGTATAGATGGGCTAGCGGGACCTAACAATGAGCAGTTCTTC. It specifies CASSIDGLAGPNNEQFF.